This T cell receptor (beta chain) was sequenced during a study of CD8 T cells in Susac syndrome. Notes on the study in general: The relatively small number of individuals in the TCR sequencing and HLA analysis was acknowledged by the study.

The study sequenced TCR beta in blood CD8+ and CD4+ T cells. Isolation of CD8+ and CD4+ T cells was performed negatively, whereas enrichment of TEMRA cells was done by FACS. Reverse transcription of roughly 0.45 to 1 ug RNA used random hexamers. Amplification of TCR beta CDR3 by immunoSEQ multiplex PCR spanned 54 Vbeta and 13 Jbeta. Using its own MiXCR run on the immunoSEQ multiplex PCR reads, TCRdb lists one record per CDR3 protein. The sample holds 150,000 to 200,000 distinct CDR3 sequences; roughly 95% are singletons and the top ten take 0.093%. In its sample, this clonotype was seen a few times. The antigen remains undetermined. The receptor comes from a human donor with multiple sclerosis. Sequenced sample: CD4+ T cells from PBMCs.

CDR3 sequence reads: CASSQGVNTEAFF. CDR3 sequence (DNA): TGTGCCAGCTCACAGGGCGTCAACACTGAAGCTTTCTTT. This chain uses TRBV18 with TRBJ1-1, with D unresolved. Germline assignment: CDR1 KGHSH and CDR2 LQKENI. The germline V and J ends were trimmed by 4 bases and 2 bases, with 8 bases remaining between them. CDR3 size: 13 residues.